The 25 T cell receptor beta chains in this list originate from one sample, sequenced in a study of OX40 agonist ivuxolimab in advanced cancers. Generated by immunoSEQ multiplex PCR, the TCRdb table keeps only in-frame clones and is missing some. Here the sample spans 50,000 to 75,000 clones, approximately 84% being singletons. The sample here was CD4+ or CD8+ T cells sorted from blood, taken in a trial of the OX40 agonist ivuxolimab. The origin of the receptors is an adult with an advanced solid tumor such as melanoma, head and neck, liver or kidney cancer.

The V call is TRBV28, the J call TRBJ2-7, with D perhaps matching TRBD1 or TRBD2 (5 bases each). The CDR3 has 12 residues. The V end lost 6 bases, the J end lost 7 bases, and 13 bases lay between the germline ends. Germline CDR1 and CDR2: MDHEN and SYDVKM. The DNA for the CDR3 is TGTGCCAGCAGCGGGACGGCGCCGGAGCAGTACTTC. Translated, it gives CASSGTAPEQYF. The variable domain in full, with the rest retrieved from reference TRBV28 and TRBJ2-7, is DVKVTQSSRYLVKRTGEKVFLECVQDMDHENMFWYRQDPGLGLRLIYFSYDVKMKEKGDIPEGYSVSREKKERFSLILESASTNQTSMYLCASSGTAPEQYFGPGTRLTVT.

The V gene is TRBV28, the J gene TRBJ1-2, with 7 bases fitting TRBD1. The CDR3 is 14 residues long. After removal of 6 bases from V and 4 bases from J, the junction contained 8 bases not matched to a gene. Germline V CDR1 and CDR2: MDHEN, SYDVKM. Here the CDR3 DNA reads TGTGCCAGCAGGTCCCCGGGACAGAGCTATGGCTACACCTTC. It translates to CASRSPGQSYGYTF.

The CDR3 here is CASSYLRVGNTEAFF. CDR3 DNA: TGTGCCAGCAGTTACTTGCGGGTAGGGAACACTGAAGCTTTCTTT. The chain carries TRBV6-5 and TRBJ1-1; D ambiguous. Germline-derived CDR1 and CDR2 are MNHEY and SVGAGI. V was pared by 1 base and J by 1 base, with 10 bases between. The CDR3 runs 15 residues.

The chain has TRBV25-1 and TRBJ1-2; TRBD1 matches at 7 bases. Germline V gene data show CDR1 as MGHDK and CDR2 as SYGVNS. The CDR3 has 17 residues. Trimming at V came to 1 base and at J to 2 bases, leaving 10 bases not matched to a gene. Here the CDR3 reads CASSESGQVGENYGYTF. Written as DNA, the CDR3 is TGTGCCAGCAGTGAATCCGGACAGGTCGGGGAAAACTATGGCTACACCTTC.

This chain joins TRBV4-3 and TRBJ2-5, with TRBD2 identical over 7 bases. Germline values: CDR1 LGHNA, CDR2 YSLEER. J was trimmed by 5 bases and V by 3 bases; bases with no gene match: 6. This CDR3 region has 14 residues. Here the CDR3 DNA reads TGCGCCAGCAGCCATGGGAGGGTAGGGGAGACCCAGTACTTC. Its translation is CASSHGRVGETQYF.

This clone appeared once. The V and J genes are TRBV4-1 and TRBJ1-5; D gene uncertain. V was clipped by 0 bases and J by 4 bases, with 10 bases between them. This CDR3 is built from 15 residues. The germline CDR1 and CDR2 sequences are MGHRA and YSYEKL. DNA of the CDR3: TGCGCCAGCAGCCAAGATTGGCAAAAAAATCAGCCCCAGCATTTT. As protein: CASSQDWQKNQPQHF.

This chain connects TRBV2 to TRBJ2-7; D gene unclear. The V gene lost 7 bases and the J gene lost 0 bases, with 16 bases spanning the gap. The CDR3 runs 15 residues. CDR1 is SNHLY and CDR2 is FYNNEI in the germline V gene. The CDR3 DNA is TGTGCCAGCACCTATGAAATGGGCTTCTCCTACGAGCAGTACTTC. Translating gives CASTYEMGFSYEQYF.

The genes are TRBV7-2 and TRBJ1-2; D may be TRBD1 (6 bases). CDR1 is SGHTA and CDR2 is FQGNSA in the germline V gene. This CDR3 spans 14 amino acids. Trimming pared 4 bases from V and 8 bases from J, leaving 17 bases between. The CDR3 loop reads CASSSGTKRPGYTF. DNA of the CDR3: TGTGCCAGCAGCTCCGGGACAAAACGACCGGGCTACACCTTC.

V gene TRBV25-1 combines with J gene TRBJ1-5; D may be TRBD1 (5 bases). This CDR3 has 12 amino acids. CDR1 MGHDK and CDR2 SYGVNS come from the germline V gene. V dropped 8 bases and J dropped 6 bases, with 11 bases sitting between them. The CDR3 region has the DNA TGTGCCAGCGGGACGGGGGGTCAGCCCCAGCATTTT. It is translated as CASGTGGQPQHF.

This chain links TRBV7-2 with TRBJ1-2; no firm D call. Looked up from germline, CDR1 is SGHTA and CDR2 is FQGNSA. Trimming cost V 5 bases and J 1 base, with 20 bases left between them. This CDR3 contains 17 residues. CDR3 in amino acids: CASSPHSGSAVNYGYTF. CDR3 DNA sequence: TGTGCCAGCAGCCCCCATTCGGGCAGCGCAGTTAACTATGGCTACACCTTC.

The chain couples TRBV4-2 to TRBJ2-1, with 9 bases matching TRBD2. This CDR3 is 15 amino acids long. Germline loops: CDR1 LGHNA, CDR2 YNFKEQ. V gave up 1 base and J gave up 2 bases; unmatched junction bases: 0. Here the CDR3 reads CASSQGLAAYNEQFF. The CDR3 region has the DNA TGTGCCAGCAGCCAAGGACTAGCGGCCTACAATGAGCAGTTCTTC.

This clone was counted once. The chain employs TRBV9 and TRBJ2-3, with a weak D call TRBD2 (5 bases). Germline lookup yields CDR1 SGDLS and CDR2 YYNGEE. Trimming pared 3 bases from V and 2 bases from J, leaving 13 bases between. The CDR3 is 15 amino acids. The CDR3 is CASSAPGFNTDTQYF. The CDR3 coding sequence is TGTGCCAGCAGCGCTCCGGGATTCAACACAGATACGCAGTATTTT.

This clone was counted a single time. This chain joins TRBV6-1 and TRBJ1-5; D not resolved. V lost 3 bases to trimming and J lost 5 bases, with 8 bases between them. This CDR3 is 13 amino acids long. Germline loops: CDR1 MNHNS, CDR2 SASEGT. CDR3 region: CASSDWSYQPQHF. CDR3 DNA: TGTGCCAGCAGTGACTGGAGCTATCAGCCCCAGCATTTT.

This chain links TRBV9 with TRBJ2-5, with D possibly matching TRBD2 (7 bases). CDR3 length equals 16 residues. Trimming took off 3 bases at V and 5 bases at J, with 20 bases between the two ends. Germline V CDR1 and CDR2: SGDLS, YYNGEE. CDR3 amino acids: CASSEILGGGSETQYF. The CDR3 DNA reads TGTGCCAGCAGCGAAATCCTAGGCGGGGGCAGCGAGACCCAGTACTTC.

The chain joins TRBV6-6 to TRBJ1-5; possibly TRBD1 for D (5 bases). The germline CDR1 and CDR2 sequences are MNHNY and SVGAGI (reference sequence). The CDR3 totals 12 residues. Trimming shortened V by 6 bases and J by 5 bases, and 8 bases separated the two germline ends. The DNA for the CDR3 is TGTGCCAGCAGCCAGGGAGATCAGCCCCAGCATTTT. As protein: CASSQGDQPQHF.

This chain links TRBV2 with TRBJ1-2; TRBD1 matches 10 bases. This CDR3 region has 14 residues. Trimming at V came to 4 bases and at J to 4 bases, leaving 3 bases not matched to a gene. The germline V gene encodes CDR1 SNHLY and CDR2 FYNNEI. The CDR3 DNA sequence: TGTGCCAGCAGTGGGGGGACAGGGGCCTATGGCTACACCTTC. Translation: CASSGGTGAYGYTF.

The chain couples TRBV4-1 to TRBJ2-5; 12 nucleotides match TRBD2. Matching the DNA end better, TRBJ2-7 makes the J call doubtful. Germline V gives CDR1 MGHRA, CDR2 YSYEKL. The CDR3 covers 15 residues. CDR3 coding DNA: TGCGCCAGCAGCCAGACTAGCGGGGGCAACTACGAGCAGTACTTC. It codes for CASSQTSGGNYEQYF.

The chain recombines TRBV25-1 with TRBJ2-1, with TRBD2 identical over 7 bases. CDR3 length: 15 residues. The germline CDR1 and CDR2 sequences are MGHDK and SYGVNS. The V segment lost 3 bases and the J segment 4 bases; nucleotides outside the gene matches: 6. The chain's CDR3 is CASSDWAGVYNEQFF. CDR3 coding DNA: TGTGCCAGCAGTGATTGGGCGGGAGTGTACAATGAGCAGTTCTTC. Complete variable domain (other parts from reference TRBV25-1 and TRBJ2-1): EADIYQTPRYLVIGTGKKITLECSQTMGHDKMYWYQQDPGMELHLIHYSYGVNSTEKGDLSSESTVSRIRTEHFPLTLESARPSHTSQYLCASSDWAGVYNEQFFGPGTRLTVL.

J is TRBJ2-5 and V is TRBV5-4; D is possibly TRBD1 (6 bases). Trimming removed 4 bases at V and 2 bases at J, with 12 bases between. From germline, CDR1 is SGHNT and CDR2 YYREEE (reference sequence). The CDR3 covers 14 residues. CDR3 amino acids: CASSPRGQQETQYF. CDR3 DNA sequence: TGTGCCAGCAGCCCTAGAGGACAGCAAGAGACCCAGTACTTC.

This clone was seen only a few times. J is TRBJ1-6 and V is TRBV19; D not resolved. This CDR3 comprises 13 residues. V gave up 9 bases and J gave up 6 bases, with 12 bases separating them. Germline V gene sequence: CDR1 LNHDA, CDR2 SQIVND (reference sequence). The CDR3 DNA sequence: TGTGCCAGCAACAGACAAGTTAATTCACCCCTCCACTTT. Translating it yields CASNRQVNSPLHF.

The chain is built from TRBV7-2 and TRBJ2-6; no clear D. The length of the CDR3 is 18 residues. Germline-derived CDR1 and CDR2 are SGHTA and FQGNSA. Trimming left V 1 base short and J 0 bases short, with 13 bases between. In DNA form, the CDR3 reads TGTGCCAGCAGCTTAGATATGGGTCGGAGCTCTGGGGCCAACGTCCTGACTTTC. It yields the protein CASSLDMGRSSGANVLTF.

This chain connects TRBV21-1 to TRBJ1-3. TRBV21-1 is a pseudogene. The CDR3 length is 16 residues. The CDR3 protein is CASSKEVAGTGNTIYF. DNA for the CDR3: TGTGCCAGCAGCAAAGAGGTTGCGGGGACTGGAAACACCATATATTTT.

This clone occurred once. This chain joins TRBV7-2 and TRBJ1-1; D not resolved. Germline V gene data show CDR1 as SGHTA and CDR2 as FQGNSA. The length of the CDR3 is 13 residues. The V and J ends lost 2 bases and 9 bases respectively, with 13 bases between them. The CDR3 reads CASSLFEAGKAFF. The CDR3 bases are TGTGCCAGCAGCTTATTTGAGGCAGGTAAAGCTTTCTTT.

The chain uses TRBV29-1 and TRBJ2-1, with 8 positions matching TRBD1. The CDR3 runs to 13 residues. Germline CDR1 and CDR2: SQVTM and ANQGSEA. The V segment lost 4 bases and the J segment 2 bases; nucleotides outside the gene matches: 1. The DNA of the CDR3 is TGCAGCGTTGGACAGGGGACCTACAATGAGCAGTTCTTC. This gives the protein CSVGQGTYNEQFF.

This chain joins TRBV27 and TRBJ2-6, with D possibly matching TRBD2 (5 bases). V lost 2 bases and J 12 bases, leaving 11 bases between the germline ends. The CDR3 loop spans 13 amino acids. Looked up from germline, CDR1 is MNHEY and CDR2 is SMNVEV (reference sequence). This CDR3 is CASSLGGLGVLTF. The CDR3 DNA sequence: TGTGCCAGCAGTTTAGGAGGACTCGGCGTCCTGACTTTC. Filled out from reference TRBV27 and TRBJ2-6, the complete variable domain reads EAQVTQNPRYLITVTGKKLTVTCSQNMNHEYMSWYRQDPGLGLRQIYYSMNVEVTDKGDVPEGYKVSRKEKRNFPLILESPSPNQTSLYFCASSLGGLGVLTFGAGSRLTVL.